The 23 T cell receptor beta chains below were found in one sample sequenced in a study of graft-versus-host responses after intestinal transplantation. Method: immunoSEQ multiplex PCR; TCRdb's copy keeps in-frame clones and lacks some. This table holds about 93,000 clones, over 80% found once. These receptors lack a known antigen. Material: unstimulated CD8+ T cells sorted from spleen or lymph node cells, obtained before intestinal transplant. Source of these receptors: a human donor who received an intestinal transplant.

The rearrangement joins TRBV19 to TRBJ1-1, with 9 bases lining up with TRBD1. V shed 3 bases and J 6 bases; nucleotides not matched to a gene: 5. The CDR3 runs to 14 residues. CDR1 LNHDA and CDR2 SQIVND come from the germline V gene (reference sequence). CDR3 sequence reads: CASSMGQGIPEAFF. For the CDR3, the DNA is TGTGCCAGTAGTATGGGACAGGGAATCCCTGAAGCTTTCTTT.

The V and J genes are TRBV30 and TRBJ2-3; tentative D call: TRBD2 (5 bases). CDR1 GTSNPN and CDR2 SVGIG come from the germline V gene (reference sequence). V was pared by 0 bases and J by 0 bases, with 10 bases between. The CDR3 extends over 15 amino acids. Written as DNA, the CDR3 is TGTGCCTGGAGTGTGGGAGTATACAGCACAGATACGCAGTATTTT. It translates to CAWSVGVYSTDTQYF.

The chain is built from TRBV5-6 and TRBJ1-4; D ambiguous. Germline CDR1 SGHDT, CDR2 YYEEEE. V lost 0 bases and J 4 bases, leaving 10 bases between the germline ends. The CDR3 sequence is 15 residues long. CDR3 nucleotide sequence: TGTGCCAGCAGCTTGGATGTGGGCTATAATGAAAAACTGTTTTTT. Its protein product is CASSLDVGYNEKLFF.

This clone was detected only a few times. The J gene is TRBJ2-7, the V gene TRBV5-6; 11 bases are shared with TRBD2. The germline V gene has CDR1 SGHDT and CDR2 YYEEEE. This CDR3 comprises 14 residues. The J segment lost 3 bases and the V segment lost 7 bases, leaving 6 bases of the junction unmatched. CDR3 bases: TGTGCCAGCTGTACCGGGACTAGCGGCTACGAGCAGTACTTC. This sequence encodes CASCTGTSGYEQYF. The full variable domain, in which reference TRBV5-6 and TRBJ2-7 provide the parts outside the CDR3, is DAGVTQSPTHLIKTRGQQVTLRCSPKSGHDTVSWYQQALGQGPQFIFQYYEEEERQRGNFPDRFSGHQFPNYSSELNVNALLLGDSALYLCASCTGTSGYEQYFGPGTRLTVT.

The count of this clone is one. V usage is TRBV4-3 and J usage is TRBJ1-3; D gene uncertain. Germline lookup yields CDR1 LGHNA and CDR2 YSLEER. The CDR3 extends over 16 amino acids. The V end lost 4 bases, the J end lost 0 bases, and 13 bases lay between the germline ends. CDR3 DNA sequence: TGCGCCAGCAGCCCCGTGGAGCGGAGCTCTGGAAACACCATATATTTT. Amino acid sequence: CASSPVERSSGNTIYF.

J is TRBJ2-1 and V is TRBV5-4; D may be TRBD2 (6 bases). CDR3 length: 14 residues. Germline CDR1 reads SGHNT; CDR2 reads YYREEE (reference sequence). Trimming shortened V by 4 bases and J by 8 bases, and 16 bases separated the two germline ends. The CDR3 loop is CASSTQGRIDEQFF. The CDR3 nucleotides read TGTGCCAGCAGCACCCAAGGGAGGATCGATGAGCAGTTCTTC. Full variable domain (remainder filled in from reference TRBV5-4 and TRBJ2-1): ETGVTQSPTHLIKTRGQQVTLRCSSQSGHNTVSWYQQALGQGPQFIFQYYREEENGRGNFPPRFSGLQFPNYSSELNVNALELDDSALYLCASSTQGRIDEQFFGPGTRLTVL.

This clone occurred once. V usage is TRBV10-1 and J usage is TRBJ2-1, with 11 bases matching TRBD2. The junction had 7 bases not matched to a gene; V was cut back by 0 bases and J by 9 bases. Per the germline V gene, CDR1 is WNHNN and CDR2 is SYGVQD (reference sequence). This CDR3 is 16 amino acids long. CDR3 residues: CASSESELAGAIEQFF. The DNA of the CDR3 is TGCGCCAGCAGTGAGTCAGAACTAGCGGGAGCAATTGAGCAGTTCTTC.

The V call is TRBV5-6, the J call TRBJ2-7; possibly TRBD1 for D (6 bases). Germline CDR1 and CDR2: SGHDT and YYEEEE. Trimming removed 0 bases from V and 2 bases from J, with 18 bases in between. This CDR3 comprises 17 residues. The CDR3 loop reads CASSLVGPGTLPYEQYF. The CDR3 DNA is TGTGCCAGCAGCTTGGTCGGTCCCGGGACATTACCCTACGAGCAGTACTTC.

The chain uses TRBV4-3 and TRBJ2-7; 10 nucleotides agree with TRBD1. Trimming removed 1 base from V and 7 bases from J; junction bases left unmatched: 10. The CDR3 is 16 residues long. Germline assignment: CDR1 LGHNA and CDR2 YSLEER. The CDR3 DNA reads as TGCGCCAGCAGCCAAGGCCCCGGGACAGGGGTTTGGGAGCAGTACTTC. Its protein product is CASSQGPGTGVWEQYF.

The genes are TRBV19 and TRBJ1-2, with D possibly being TRBD1 (6 bases). Trimming left V 4 bases short and J 2 bases short, with 8 bases between. Germline lookup yields CDR1 LNHDA and CDR2 SQIVND (reference sequence). This CDR3 region has 13 residues. Here the CDR3 DNA reads TGTGCCAGTAGTACCACAGGGAACTATGGCTACACCTTC. As protein: CASSTTGNYGYTF.

The chain combines TRBV27 with TRBJ2-5; a weak D match, TRBD1 (6 bases). The J call may be mistaken, given a closer DNA end match to TRBJ2-7. Germline values: CDR1 MNHEY, CDR2 SMNVEV (reference sequence). CDR3 length equals 13 residues. This chain's CDR3 is CASSWTVGHEQYF. Here the CDR3 DNA reads TGTGCCAGCAGTTGGACAGTCGGCCACGAGCAGTACTTC.

The CDR3, as DNA: TGTGCCAGCAGCACAGGACAGGGTCAGTCCTACAATGAGCAGTTCTTC. As protein: CASSTGQGQSYNEQFF. The rearrangement uses TRBV11-2 and TRBJ2-1; TRBD1 agrees at 8 bases. Germline V gene data show CDR1 as SGHAT and CDR2 as FQNNGV. J lost 1 base, V lost 5 bases, and 7 bases had no gene match. This CDR3 is 16 amino acids long. The entire variable domain, with the rest obtained from reference TRBV11-2 and TRBJ2-1, is as follows: EAGVAQSPRYKIIEKRQSVAFWCNPISGHATLYWYQQILGQGPKLLIQFQNNGVVDDSQLPKDRFSAERLKGVDSTLKIQPAKLEDSAVYLCASSTGQGQSYNEQFFGPGTRLTVL.

The V call is TRBV6-1, the J call TRBJ1-6; weak D call: TRBD1 (5 bases). This CDR3 is built from 13 residues. Between the trimmed V and J ends, which lost 8 bases and 8 bases, there was a span of 13 bases. Germline loops: CDR1 MNHNS, CDR2 SASEGT. The CDR3 sequence is CASSGGGYSPLHF. The CDR3 bases are TGTGCCAGCTCCGGGGGGGGGTATTCACCCCTCCACTTT.

The rearrangement links TRBV9 to TRBJ1-2, with 8 bases that match TRBD1. This CDR3 contains 15 residues. Germline CDR1 and CDR2: SGDLS and YYNGEE. The J segment lost 0 bases and the V segment lost 3 bases, leaving 4 bases of the junction unmatched. The CDR3 bases are TGTGCCAGCAGCGCAACAGGGGGACCTAACTATGGCTACACCTTC. Translation: CASSATGGPNYGYTF.

This chain joins TRBV6-5 and TRBJ2-7; TRBD2 aligns across 7 bases. The germline CDR1 and CDR2 sequences are MNHEY and SVGAGI. This CDR3 spans 15 amino acids. The ends lost 5 bases at V and 7 bases at J; junction bases unmatched: 14. CDR3 sequence (DNA): TGTGCCAGCAGTCCCCTCCGGGACTATGTGGGAGAGCAGTACTTC. Its translation is CASSPLRDYVGEQYF.

This clone occurred once. The CDR3 loop is CASSQDRPSGSGHEQYF. CDR3 sequence (DNA): TGTGCCAGCAGCCAAGATAGGCCTAGCGGGAGTGGTCACGAGCAGTACTTC. The V gene is TRBV14, the J gene TRBJ2-7; 10 bases map to TRBD2. CDR1 and CDR2 (germline): SGHDN, FVKESK. The CDR3 covers 17 residues. Trimming removed 0 bases from V and 5 bases from J; junction bases left unmatched: 10.

This sequence joins TRBV7-9 and TRBJ2-2, with 13 bases matching TRBD2. With 5 bases clipped from V and 7 bases from J, the junction kept 4 bases outside the gene matches. From germline, CDR1 is SEHNR and CDR2 FQNEAQ (reference sequence). The CDR3 contains 15 residues. The CDR3 reads CASSPGTSGNGELFF. The CDR3 DNA is TGTGCCAGCAGCCCCGGGACTAGCGGGAACGGGGAGCTGTTTTTT.

J is TRBJ2-7 and V is TRBV27; 8 bases line up with TRBD1. V dropped 6 bases and J dropped 5; count of bases not matched to a gene: 12. CDR1 and CDR2 from the germline V gene are MNHEY and SMNVEV (reference sequence). The CDR3 has 15 amino acids. The CDR3: CASREWTGSSHEQYF. CDR3 DNA: TGTGCCAGCAGGGAGTGGACAGGGAGTTCCCACGAGCAGTACTTC.

This clone has just a few counts. The CDR3 region has the DNA TGTGCCAGCAGTGTTCCTCTGGGACAGGGAAAGTTCTTC. Its protein product is CASSVPLGQGKFF. The chain combines TRBV6-1 with TRBJ2-1, with 9 nucleotides matching TRBD1. After removal of 4 bases from V and 14 bases from J, the junction contained 9 bases not matched to a gene. The CDR3 runs 13 residues. Per germline, CDR1 MNHNS and CDR2 SASEGT.

The DNA for the CDR3 is TGTGCCTGGAGAGTCAAGGGGGCGTCCTACGAGCAGTACTTC. Its protein is CAWRVKGASYEQYF. The chain is built from TRBV30 and TRBJ2-7; 7 bases align to TRBD1. Germline V gene lookup returns CDR1 GTSNPN and CDR2 SVGIG (reference sequence). The CDR3 covers 14 residues. V was clipped by 3 bases and J by 1 base; unmatched bases: 6. Variable domain in full (rest from reference TRBV30 and TRBJ2-7): SQTIHQWPATLVQPVGSPLSLECTVEGTSNPNLYWYRQAAGRGLQLLFYSVGIGQISSEVPQNLSASRPQDRQFILSSKKLLLSDSGFYLCAWRVKGASYEQYFGPGTRLTVT.

The V gene is TRBV5-6, the J gene TRBJ1-4; maybe TRBD1 (5 bases). This CDR3 spans 15 amino acids. In germline, CDR1 is SGHDT, CDR2 YYEEEE. Trimming cost V 0 bases and J 3 bases, with 9 bases left between them. The CDR3 loop is CASSLGGTANEKLFF. DNA of the CDR3: TGTGCCAGCAGCTTGGGGGGGACTGCTAATGAAAAACTGTTTTTT.

CDR3 nucleotide sequence: TGCGCCAGCAGCTTGGGGTGGGGGCAAAACACTGAAGCTTTCTTT. It translates to CASSLGWGQNTEAFF. The rearrangement links TRBV5-1 to TRBJ1-1, with D perhaps matching TRBD1 (6 bases). The CDR3 covers 15 residues. V was trimmed by 0 bases and J by 2 bases, leaving 11 bases between them. Germline V CDR1 and CDR2: SGHRS, YFSETQ.

The chain recombines TRBV6-1 with TRBJ2-1; D may be TRBD1 (5 bases). The germline V gene has CDR1 MNHNS and CDR2 SASEGT. The CDR3 contains 20 residues. Trimming cost V 0 bases and J 0 bases, with 21 bases left between them. The CDR3: CASSEARTFHRPNSYNEQFF. DNA for the CDR3: TGTGCCAGCAGTGAAGCCCGAACGTTCCACAGGCCCAACTCCTACAATGAGCAGTTCTTC.